This T cell receptor (beta chain) appears in the sequencing data of a study of blood T cell repertoires in COVID-19. The V end was cut by 10 bases, the J end by 2 bases, with 11 bases between. Germline V gene sequence: CDR1 MDHEN, CDR2 SYDVKM. This CDR3 region has 13 residues. Patients in Seattle were enrolled during active infection, then followed longitudinally. Measured with immunoSEQ multiplex PCR; TCRdb has only the in-frame clones, and not every one. Of about 220,000 clones listed, approximately 78% are singletons. The TCR comes from a woman in her 70s with COVID-19, enrolled during active disease. The sequencing sample was made of peripheral blood. The V gene is TRBV28, the J gene TRBJ2-2, with D possibly matching TRBD2 (5 bases). The CDR3 spells CATRTPNTGELFF. DNA of the CDR3: TGTGCCACCCGGACTCCAAACACCGGGGAGCTGTTTTTT. The entire variable domain, with the rest obtained from reference TRBV28 and TRBJ2-2, is as follows: DVKVTQSSRYLVKRTGEKVFLECVQDMDHENMFWYRQDPGLGLRLIYFSYDVKMKEKGDIPEGYSVSREKKERFSLILESASTNQTSMYLCATRTPNTGELFFGEGSRLTVL.